This is a list of T cell receptor beta chains from one sample in a study of identical twins. A single record per CDR3 protein comes from TCRdb applying MiXCR to the 5' RACE reads. This sample has 500,000 to 600,000 distinct CDR3 sequences, with less than 25% found just once. This sample also belongs to another study, concerning T cells expressing NK-cell markers.

The material sequenced was CD4+ T cells sorted from blood. The receptors were gathered from a woman aged 18-29 years in good health. Both conserved end residues are part of each CDR3. D genes are given only for firm matches. The size entry is marked missing in some rows and otherwise reads once, few, many or a size class.

>TRBV6-1|13|NA|TRBJ1-4|few
TGTGCCAGCAGGGATCTCCGGGGAGGAAAACTGTTTTTT
CASRDLRGGKLFF
>TRBV24-1|14|NA|TRBJ2-2|NA
TGTGCCACCTTGGAAACAGAGGGCACCGGGGAGCTGTTTTTT
CATLETEGTGELFF
>TRBV4-2|15|NA|TRBJ2-6|few
TGTGCCAGCAGCCAGGGTAACTCTGGGGCCAACGTCCTGACTTTC
CASSQGNSGANVLTF
>TRBV7-9|15|TRBD2|TRBJ2-7|few
TGTGCCAGCAGCCCCGCCGCGGCGGGAGGGCGGGAGCAGTACTTC
CASSPAAAGGREQYF
>TRBV29-1|13|TRBD2|TRBJ2-1|many
TGCAGCCTCCTGACTAGCGGTCTCAATGAGCAGTTCTTC
CSLLTSGLNEQFF
>TRBV3-1|12|NA|TRBJ2-1|NA
TGTGCCAGCAGCCAAGCGGTGGGTGAGCAGTTCTTC
CASSQAVGEQFF
>TRBV20-1|15|NA|TRBJ2-3|NA
TGCAGTCTCAATGGGGGGTGGGCGGAGACAGATACGCAGTATTTT
CSLNGGWAETDTQYF
>TRBV28|13|NA|TRBJ2-1|few
TGTGCCAGCAGAGGCCGTCTTAGTGGTGAGCAGTTCTTC
CASRGRLSGEQFF
>TRBV20-1|10|NA|TRBJ2-1|NA
TGCAGTGCCTTGGGAAATGAGCAGTTCTTC
CSALGNEQFF
>TRBV9|16|NA|TRBJ2-6|few
TGTGCCAGCAGCGCTATAGGGGGATCTGGGGCCAACGTCCTGACTTTC
CASSAIGGSGANVLTF
>TRBV6-5|13|TRBD1|TRBJ1-2|NA
TGTGCCAGCAGTTTCGGGACAGGGCGAGGCTACACCTTC
CASSFGTGRGYTF
>TRBV28|15|TRBD1|TRBJ1-5|NA
TGTGCCAGCAGTGTACGGGACAGGGATGTTCAGCCCCAGCATTTT
CASSVRDRDVQPQHF
>TRBV10-3|13|NA|TRBJ2-7|NA
TGTGCCATCAGGCCCCCCAGCACCTACGAGCAGTACTTC
CAIRPPSTYEQYF
>TRBV24-1|15|NA|TRBJ2-5|NA
TGTGCCACCAGTGATTCGGGGACTGGCGAAGAGACCCAGTACTTC
CATSDSGTGEETQYF
>TRBV2|14|NA|TRBJ2-7|NA
TGTGCCAGCATGTATGAACGGGACTCCTACGAGCAGTACTTC
CASMYERDSYEQYF
>TRBV7-6|19|TRBD2|TRBJ2-3|few
TGTGCCAGCAGCTTAGAATTTACGAAAGCGGGGTCTAGCACAGATACGCAGTATTTT
CASSLEFTKAGSSTDTQYF
>TRBV11-2|12|NA|TRBJ1-3|NA
TGTGCCAGCACCCCGACCGGAAACACCATATATTTT
CASTPTGNTIYF
>TRBV30|16|TRBD2|TRBJ2-7|NA
TGTGCCTGGAGTATCAGAGCGGGAGGCCGGCGCTACGAGCAGTACTTC
CAWSIRAGGRRYEQYF
>TRBV5-5|15|NA|TRBJ2-7|NA
TGTGCCAGCAGCTTGGGAGGGATGAGCCCCTACGAGCAGTACTTC
CASSLGGMSPYEQYF
>TRBV4-3|18|TRBD2|TRBJ2-5|few
TGCGCCAGCAGCCAAGACGCAGTTTTAGCGGGAGAGGGAGAGACCCAGTACTTC
CASSQDAVLAGEGETQYF
>TRBV29-1|13|TRBD1|TRBJ1-2|many
TGCAGCGTTGTGGACAGGGGGAGTCAGGGCTACACCTTC
CSVVDRGSQGYTF
>TRBV12-5|18|NA|TRBJ2-6|few
TGTGCTAGTGGTTTGGTACCGGACGGGACCTCTGGGGCCAACGTCCTGACTTTC
CASGLVPDGTSGANVLTF
>TRBV12-3/TRBV12-4|20|TRBD2|TRBJ2-1|NA
TGTGCCAGCAGTTCTCCACATTCCCCAGGACTAGCGGGAGTAAAGAATGAGCAGTTCTTC
CASSSPHSPGLAGVKNEQFF
>TRBV7-2|13|NA|TRBJ1-1|few
TGTGCCAGCAGATTACCGCTCGGAACTGAAGCTTTCTTT
CASRLPLGTEAFF
>TRBV29-1|12|TRBD2|TRBJ2-1|few
TGCAGCGTTCTACTAGCGGGAGGTGAGCAGTTCTTC
CSVLLAGGEQFF
>TRBV20-1|15|NA|TRBJ2-7|NA
TGCAGTGCTTCCCCAAGACACACCATCCCCTACGAGCAGTACTTC
CSASPRHTIPYEQYF
>TRBV7-9|14|NA|TRBJ1-2|NA
TGTGCCAGCAGCTTCCAGGGCCGAGGGGGTGGCTACACCTTC
CASSFQGRGGGYTF
>TRBV7-8|17|NA|TRBJ2-1|few
TGTGCCAGCAGCCCCCACGACGGGACCCCTCTTTCCAATGAGCAGTTCTTC
CASSPHDGTPLSNEQFF
>TRBV5-1|15|NA|TRBJ2-5|few
TGCGCCAGCAGCTTGGGATACAGCGGCCAAGAGACCCAGTACTTC
CASSLGYSGQETQYF
>TRBV20-1|15|TRBD2|TRBJ2-2|NA
TGCAGTGCTAGAGGGGCGGGGGAGACCACCGGGGAGCTGTTTTTT
CSARGAGETTGELFF
>TRBV6-2/TRBV6-3|14|NA|TRBJ2-7|NA
TGTGCCAGCAGGGTTCGGACACCCGAAGGCGAGCAGTACTTC
CASRVRTPEGEQYF
>TRBV10-3|16|NA|TRBJ2-3|NA
TGTGCCATCAGGCCAATAGGCGGAGGGGGTCGAGACACGCAGTATTTT
CAIRPIGGGGRDTQYF
>TRBV5-1|14|NA|TRBJ1-1|few
TGCGCCAGCAGCTTGGACCCCAAGGGAACTGAAGCTTTCTTT
CASSLDPKGTEAFF
>TRBV28|17|NA|TRBJ2-7|NA
TGTGCCAGCAGTCCCCCCTTTATGAGGGGTCCATCCTACGAGCAGTACTTC
CASSPPFMRGPSYEQYF
>TRBV20-1|15|TRBD2|TRBJ2-3|NA
TGCAGTGCTCAACGGACTAGCGGGAGTGGAGATACGCAGTATTTT
CSAQRTSGSGDTQYF
>TRBV12-3/TRBV12-4|12|NA|TRBJ2-7|many
TGTGCCAGCAGTTTAATGGGGTACGAGCAGTACTTC
CASSLMGYEQYF
>TRBV12-3/TRBV12-4|16|TRBD2|TRBJ2-5|many
TGTGCCAGCAGTTTTAGGAACGGGGGGGCCCGAGAGACCCAGTACTTC
CASSFRNGGARETQYF
>TRBV25-1|13|TRBD1|TRBJ1-1|few
TGTGCCAGCAGGGACAGGACCGTAGCTGAAGCTTTCTTT
CASRDRTVAEAFF
>TRBV12-3/TRBV12-4|16|TRBD2|TRBJ2-1|few
TGTGCCAGCAGTTCCCGCCCTAGCGGGGGGTATCATGAGCAGTTCTTC
CASSSRPSGGYHEQFF
>TRBV20-1|15|TRBD2|TRBJ2-3|few
TGCAGTGCTTCCCCGACTAGCGGGAGGCCAGATACGCAGTATTTT
CSASPTSGRPDTQYF
>TRBV5-1|16|TRBD2|TRBJ2-7|many
TGCGCCAGCAGCTTGGGAGGACTAGCGGGCTCCTACGAGCAGTACTTC
CASSLGGLAGSYEQYF
>TRBV20-1|13|NA|TRBJ2-7|NA
TGCAGTGCTAGCATGGGGACGGATTACGAGCAGTACTTC
CSASMGTDYEQYF
>TRBV12-3/TRBV12-4|16|TRBD1|TRBJ1-5|NA
TGTGCCAGCAGTTTCGTAGGGACAGCTAGCAATCAGCCCCAGCATTTT
CASSFVGTASNQPQHF
>TRBV9|15|NA|TRBJ2-5|NA
TGTGCCAGCAGCGTAGGGTTTGGAGGTGGAGAGACCCAGTACTTC
CASSVGFGGGETQYF
>TRBV6-1|17|NA|TRBJ1-5|few
TGTGCCAGCAGCAAAATCGGGGCAGGGAGGCCCGGGGAGCCCCAGCATTTT
CASSKIGAGRPGEPQHF
>TRBV12-3/TRBV12-4|14|TRBD1|TRBJ1-2|NA
TGTGCCAGCAGTCGGGCAGGGGGACCAAATGGCTACACCTTC
CASSRAGGPNGYTF
>TRBV10-3|12|TRBD1|TRBJ2-2|few
TGTGCCACCCTGACAGGGCACGGGGAGCTGTTTTTT
CATLTGHGELFF
>TRBV20-1|16|TRBD2|TRBJ2-3|NA
TGCAGTGCTGCTATTCGGGGGGGTAGGGGTGCGGATACGCAGTATTTT
CSAAIRGGRGADTQYF
>TRBV6-5|14|TRBD2|TRBJ2-1|NA
TGTGCCAGCAGTTTAGGGCTAGCGGGAGAGGTATCGTTCTTC
CASSLGLAGEVSFF
>TRBV20-1|14|TRBD1|TRBJ2-2|few
TGCAGTGCCCCTAGGGGGCTTAAGACCGGGGAGCTGTTTTTT
CSAPRGLKTGELFF
>TRBV7-6|14|TRBD2|TRBJ2-3|NA
TGTGCCAGCAGCCCTAGTGCGGGAGCACATACGCAGTATTTT
CASSPSAGAHTQYF
>TRBV6-2/TRBV6-3|16|NA|TRBJ1-1|NA
TGTGCCAGCAGCGGACGGGACTCAAGGGGGAGGACTGAAGCTTTCTTT
CASSGRDSRGRTEAFF